This TCR beta chain was captured in a study of T cell responses to AZD1222 COVID-19 vaccine. General study points: Rises in breadth and depth of Spike-specific TCRs came after two AZD1222 doses. Sampling that yielded the repertoires occurred only after the peak T cell response. Mostly white British, mostly female donors; authors suggested clonal diversity may be underestimated.

Assay used: immunoSEQ multiplex PCR; TCRdb lists only in-frame clones, some missing. The table shows some 180,000 clones, with roughly 93% occurring only once. The CDR3 is made up of 15 amino acids. V was trimmed by 2 bases and J by 6 bases, leaving 14 bases between them. Germline loops: CDR1 SGHTS, CDR2 YDEGEE. Regarding this clone: Its antigen is unidentified.

The sequencing here drew on peripheral blood, taken 28 days after the second dose of the MenACWY control vaccine. The receptor comes from an adult who received the MenACWY meningococcal vaccine as a control. This chain joins TRBV5-8 and TRBJ2-2; the D call may be TRBD1 or TRBD2 (6 bases each). This CDR3 reads CASSLRGRLSGELFF. In DNA form, the CDR3 reads TGTGCCAGCAGCTTAAGGGGGAGGCTGTCCGGGGAGCTGTTTTTT. Full variable domain (missing parts from reference TRBV5-8 and TRBJ2-2): EAGVTQSPTHLIKTRGQQATLRCSPISGHTSVYWYQQALGLGLQFLLWYDEGEERNRGNFPPRFSGRQFPNYSSELNVNALELEDSALYLCASSLRGRLSGELFFGEGSRLTVL.